This T cell receptor beta chain was sequenced for a study of T cell clonality in common variable immunodeficiency. This clone was found many times. The CDR3 extends 3 residues past the end of the read, so its final part is completed from the germline J gene. Data came from immunoSEQ multiplex PCR; TCRdb stores just in-frame clones and leaves some out. In total the sample includes about 29,000 clones, none of them seen once. Germline V lookup: CDR1 SGHNT, CDR2 YYREEE (reference sequence). The CDR3 sequence is 15 residues long. Trimming took off 3 bases at V and 0 bases at J, with 12 bases between the two ends.

This rearrangement joins TRBV5-4 to TRBJ1-1; possible D gene TRBD1, 5 bases. The sample was peripheral blood mononuclear cells. This receptor was identified in a person aged 18 to 69 in good health. CDR3 amino acids: CASSWTGGLNTEAFF. The DNA read from the CDR3 is TGTGCCAGCAGCTGGACCGGGGGTCTGAACACTGAA.